A single sample gave rise to the 6 T cell receptor beta chains below, sequenced in a study of shared clonotypes between healthy human individuals. Sequencing was performed with immunoSEQ multiplex PCR; in TCRdb, only in-frame clones are kept and a portion is missing. Of approximately 1.5 million clones in the sample, 98% were seen once. The material sequenced was naive CD4+ T cells sorted from blood. The subset was: CD45RA+ positively selected. All receptors come from a man aged 25 to 40 in good health.

The CDR3 nucleotides are TGTGCCAGCAGTGAAAGCGGGCTGATCACAGATACGCAGTATTTT. Amino acids: CASSESGLITDTQYF. The genes are TRBV6-4 and TRBJ2-3; a possible D gene is TRBD2 (6 bases). Germline V gene sequence: CDR1 MRHNA, CDR2 SNTAGT. The V end lost 3 bases, the J end lost 2 bases, and 12 bases lay between the germline ends. This CDR3 contains 15 residues.

This sequence joins TRBV30 and TRBJ1-2; 7 bases line up with TRBD1. CDR1 is GTSNPN, CDR2 SVGIG, per germline (reference sequence). J lost 2 bases, V lost 4 bases, and 7 bases had no gene match. CDR3 length: 14 amino acids. This CDR3 is CAWNPTGRNYGYTF. CDR3 DNA sequence: TGTGCCTGGAACCCGACAGGGAGAAACTATGGCTACACCTTC.

The chain combines TRBV11-3 with TRBJ2-1, with D unclear. This CDR3 region has 15 residues. With 5 bases removed from V and 0 bases from J, the gap between germline ends came to 11 bases. The V gene's germline CDR1 is SGHNT and CDR2 YENEEA. This CDR3 reads CASSLRFSSYNEQFF. Here the CDR3 DNA reads TGTGCCAGCAGCCTACGGTTTAGCTCCTACAATGAGCAGTTCTTC.

J is TRBJ1-5 and V is TRBV2; 7 nucleotides agree with TRBD1. The germline gives CDR1 SNHLY, CDR2 FYNNEI. The CDR3 sequence is 15 residues long. V lost 6 bases to trimming and J lost 4 bases; unmatched junction nucleotides: 9. In DNA form, the CDR3 reads TGTGCCAGCAGGAGACAGGGCGCGGGGAATCAGCCCCAGCATTTT. Its translation is CASRRQGAGNQPQHF.

Comments on this clone: The sample carries other DNA sequences with the same CDR3. In nucleotides, the CDR3 is TGTGCCAGCAGTCCTAGCGGTAGCTCCTACAATGAGCAGTTCTTC. It is translated as CASSPSGSSYNEQFF. The chain has TRBV6-6 and TRBJ2-1, with TRBD2 matching over 7 bases. Germline trimming cut 5 bases from V and 0 bases from J; bases unmatched to any gene: 4. Germline V gene sequence: CDR1 MNHNY, CDR2 SVGAGI (reference sequence). The CDR3 has 15 amino acids.

The V call is TRBV28, the J call TRBJ2-1; TRBD2 matches at 9 bases. Germline CDR1 reads MDHEN; CDR2 reads SYDVKM. Losses at the gene ends were 2 bases for V and 6 bases for J; bases not matched to a gene: 2. The CDR3 runs 14 residues. CDR3 amino acids: CASSLAGGGNEQFF. As DNA, the CDR3 is TGTGCCAGCAGTTTAGCGGGAGGGGGCAATGAGCAGTTCTTC.